The 10 T cell receptor beta chains below were found in one sample sequenced in a study of blood T cell repertoires in COVID-19. The method was immunoSEQ multiplex PCR; TCRdb's version includes in-frame clones alone and lacks a portion of them. The sample has about 120,000 clones; around four fifths are singletons. The material sequenced was peripheral blood. These receptors all come from a human donor in a cohort sampled during active COVID-19.

This clone occurred a few times. The CDR3: CASSPLGTSLVVEQFF. Here the CDR3 DNA reads TGTGCCAGCAGCCCTCTGGGGACTAGTTTGGTGGTCGAGCAGTTCTTC. V gene TRBV14 combines with J gene TRBJ2-1, with 8 bases aligning to TRBD2. The CDR3 has 16 residues. The V gene's germline CDR1 is SGHDN and CDR2 FVKESK. The V and J ends lost 4 bases and 10 bases, in that order; junction bases with no gene match: 15.

The rearrangement links TRBV18 to TRBJ2-5, with D unresolved. In germline, CDR1 is KGHSH, CDR2 LQKENI. Between the trimmed V and J ends, which lost 3 bases and 5 bases, there was a span of 16 bases. The CDR3 spans 15 residues. The DNA of the CDR3 is TGTGCCAGCTCACCCCCTGGCCACCCCGGGGAGACCCAGTACTTC. Encoded protein: CASSPPGHPGETQYF.

This clone was seen only a few times. The rearrangement uses TRBV7-9 and TRBJ2-3; 7 bases map to TRBD1. V lost 8 bases and J lost 1; bases outside the gene matches: 9. The CDR3 extends over 15 amino acids. From germline, CDR1 is SEHNR and CDR2 FQNEAQ (reference sequence). CDR3 protein: CASYQGGVGTDTQYF. Here the CDR3 DNA reads TGTGCCAGCTACCAAGGGGGCGTGGGCACAGATACGCAGTATTTT.

The chain links TRBV29-1 to TRBJ2-5; 11 positions agree with TRBD2. The CDR3 runs 14 residues. V was clipped by 4 bases and J by 4 bases; unmatched bases: 5. Germline V gene sequence: CDR1 SQVTM, CDR2 ANQGSEA. The CDR3 DNA reads as TGCAGCGTTGCCCCTACTAGCGGGGGAGAGACCCAGTACTTC. It is translated as CSVAPTSGGETQYF.

The chain combines TRBV4-1 with TRBJ2-7; 8 nucleotides align to TRBD2. The length of the CDR3 is 17 residues. The germline V gene encodes CDR1 MGHRA and CDR2 YSYEKL. V lost 0 bases and J lost 1; bases outside the gene matches: 8. This CDR3 is CASSQELGRGESYEQYF. The CDR3 DNA reads TGCGCCAGCAGCCAAGAACTGGGGCGGGGGGAATCCTACGAGCAGTACTTC.

The V gene is TRBV6-6, the J gene TRBJ2-2; possibly TRBD1 for D (6 bases). The V end lost 7 bases, the J end lost 3 bases, and 18 bases lay between the germline ends. Germline CDR1 reads MNHNY; CDR2 reads SVGAGI (reference sequence). The CDR3 consists of 16 residues. This CDR3 reads CASMGDTGPYTGELFF. CDR3 bases: TGTGCCAGCATGGGGGACACGGGCCCCTACACCGGGGAGCTGTTTTTT.

A few counts support this clone. The V and J genes are TRBV3-1 (or the pseudogene TRBV3-2) and TRBJ1-2, with 9 nucleotides matching TRBD1. This CDR3 contains 15 residues. The V gene's germline CDR1 is LGHDT and CDR2 YNNKEL (reference sequence). The J segment lost 4 bases and the V segment lost 1 base, leaving 4 bases of the junction unmatched. The CDR3 DNA is TGTGCCAGCAGCCAAGGACAGGGGGTTAGCTATGGCTACACCTTC. It encodes CASSQGQGVSYGYTF.

The rearrangement uses TRBV10-2 and TRBJ2-1, with 10 bases lining up with TRBD2. This CDR3 contains 15 residues. V lost 7 bases to trimming and J lost 7 bases; unmatched junction nucleotides: 10. The germline V gene has CDR1 WSHSY and CDR2 SAAADI. For the CDR3, the DNA is TGCGCCAGCAATCCAGCGGGGGGGCCGAAGAATGAGCAGTTCTTC. Translation gives CASNPAGGPKNEQFF.

The chain has TRBV28 and TRBJ2-3; 9 nucleotides agree with TRBD2. Trimming at V came to 3 bases and at J to 0 bases, leaving 4 bases not matched to a gene. Per the germline V gene, CDR1 is MDHEN and CDR2 is SYDVKM. This CDR3 contains 16 residues. CDR3 protein: CASSLRGGRSTDTQYF. The CDR3 DNA reads TGTGCCAGCAGTTTGCGGGGGGGCCGAAGCACAGATACGCAGTATTTT.

J is TRBJ2-1 and V is TRBV27, with TRBD1 matching 7 bases. V was clipped by 8 bases and J by 2 bases; unmatched bases: 6. CDR3 length equals 14 residues. Germline CDR1 MNHEY, CDR2 SMNVEV (reference sequence). The CDR3 nucleotides are TGTGCCAGCGGCCCCGGGACAGCCTACAATGAGCAGTTCTTC. Amino acids: CASGPGTAYNEQFF.